This TCR beta chain originates from a study of T cell responses to AZD1222 COVID-19 vaccine. Clones were sequenced by immunoSEQ multiplex PCR, and TCRdb holds only the in-frame ones, with some missing. The sample has over 110,000 clones, 75% to 90% seen once. V dropped 9 bases and J dropped 11 bases, with 16 bases sitting between them. Germline lookup yields CDR1 MDHEN and CDR2 SYDVKM. The CDR3 totals 11 residues. The source was peripheral blood, collected 28 days after the second AZD1222 dose. The V call is TRBV28, the J call TRBJ1-1; D unresolved. This clonotype originated in an adult who received the AZD1222 COVID-19 vaccine. The CDR3 region is CASRGLIGAFF. Here the CDR3 DNA reads TGTGCCAGTAGAGGGTTGATTGGTGCTTTCTTT.